This T cell receptor (beta chain) was obtained from a study of blood T cell repertoires in COVID-19. Turning to the study itself: The study drew acute and convalescent COVID-19 samples from the United States, Italy and Spain. T cells, B-cell-depleted T cells, or PBMCs supplied cDNA or gDNA.

In the source study's methods: The assay estimated nucleated cells by amplifying reference gene primers. Using immunoSEQ multiplex PCR, the repertoire was profiled, and TCRdb retains in-frame clones only, with some absent. The V and J calls and the clone size are those of that table, but D and trimming were determined from the DNA. The table lists about 160,000 clones, 75% to 90% of them singletons. Material: peripheral blood. This sequence originates from a woman older than 75 with active or convalescent COVID-19.

The CDR3 here is CASSHERVRRVSEQYF. The CDR3 DNA follows: TGTGCCAGCAGCCATGAAAGGGTCAGGAGGGTCTCCGAGCAGTACTTC. The rearrangement links TRBV3-1 (or the pseudogene TRBV3-2) to TRBJ2-7; D might be TRBD2 (6 bases). V shed 3 bases and J shed 6 bases, with 21 bases lying between them. The CDR3 covers 16 residues. The germline V gene has CDR1 LGHDT and CDR2 YNNKEL (reference sequence).